This TCR beta chain was retrieved from a study of cytomegalovirus exposure and HLA in healthy donors. Study-level points and caveats: Immune exposure information available was restricted to CMV serostatus. A later analysis reportedly found that, within productive TCRs, an Asian-associated ancestry cluster had fewer N-insertions than the mean observed across the roughly 700 donors.

The PCR employed 60 Vbeta primers together with 13 Jbeta primers. Produced via immunoSEQ multiplex PCR; TCRdb's table is partial and in-frame only. In the table there are 150,000 to 200,000 clones, about 80% of which are singletons. Concerning this clone itself: Its antigen is currently unknown.

Sequencing used PBMCs. The receptor was derived from a woman aged 40 to 49 in good health and CMV-seronegative.

CDR3 loop: CASSLSAGGHNEQFF. The DNA for the CDR3 is TGTGCCAGCAGCTTATCAGCGGGAGGGCACAATGAGCAGTTCTTC. This sequence joins TRBV7-3 and TRBJ2-1; 10 nucleotides align to TRBD2. This CDR3 has 15 amino acids. V trimming: 2 bases; J trimming: 5 bases; junction bases outside the gene matches: 3. Germline V CDR1 and CDR2: SGHTA, FQGTGA.